The rows below give T cell receptor beta chains drawn from one sample of a study of shared clonotypes between healthy human individuals. Profiled with immunoSEQ multiplex PCR; TCRdb holds only in-frame clones, not every one. The sample consists of over 950,000 clones, approximately 77% of them appearing once. What was sequenced was memory CD4+ T cells from PBMCs. These receptors originate from a man aged 18 to 30 in good health. Some clones in this sample may be carry-over from other donors' samples. The CDR3 runs from the conserved cysteine through the conserved F or W. A D gene is named only where the DNA matches it firmly. For some rows the clone size is stated as once, few or many, or as a class when expanded; others skip it.

cdr3_nt: TGTGCCAGCAGTGAGGCCCCGACAGGGCTTTACAATGAGCAGTTCTTC; cdr3_aa: CASSEAPTGLYNEQFF; j_call: TRBJ2-1; v_call: TRBV25-1; d_call: TRBD1; clone_size: .
cdr3_nt: TGTGCCAGCAGTCCCCGGACAGAGTATGGCTACACCTTC; cdr3_aa: CASSPRTEYGYTF; j_call: TRBJ1-2; v_call: TRBV27; d_call: .; clone_size: .
cdr3_nt: TGTGCCAGCAGCCCAACCTTGGCTCTGCTGAACACTGAAGCTTTCTTT; cdr3_aa: CASSPTLALLNTEAFF; j_call: TRBJ1-1; v_call: TRBV7-9; d_call: .; clone_size: .
cdr3_nt: TGTGCCAGCAGCTTGATGAGGGTCACTGAAGCTTTCTTT; cdr3_aa: CASSLMRVTEAFF; j_call: TRBJ1-1; v_call: TRBV5-6; d_call: .; clone_size: .
cdr3_nt: TGTGCCGCCGGGACAGGGGGGACCTACGAGCAGTACTTC; cdr3_aa: CAAGTGGTYEQYF; j_call: TRBJ2-7; v_call: TRBV28; d_call: TRBD1; clone_size: once
cdr3_nt: TGCAGCGTTGCGGGTAAAAACATTCAGTACTTC; cdr3_aa: CSVAGKNIQYF; j_call: TRBJ2-4; v_call: TRBV29-1; d_call: .; clone_size: .
cdr3_nt: TGTGCCAGCAGCCCCGGGGCTGGGGGAACATACGAGCAGTACTTC; cdr3_aa: CASSPGAGGTYEQYF; j_call: TRBJ2-7; v_call: TRBV6-5; d_call: .; clone_size: .
cdr3_nt: TGTGCCAGCAGTTACGGTCCCGTCGGCGATACGCAGTATTTT; cdr3_aa: CASSYGPVGDTQYF; j_call: TRBJ2-3; v_call: TRBV6-6; d_call: .; clone_size: few
cdr3_nt: TGTGCCAGCAGTCGGGGGGGCCAAGAGACCCAGTACTTC; cdr3_aa: CASSRGGQETQYF; j_call: TRBJ2-5; v_call: TRBV27; d_call: TRBD2; clone_size: once
cdr3_nt: TGTGCCATCAGCCCAAAAAGCGATCAGCCCCAGCATTTT; cdr3_aa: CAISPKSDQPQHF; j_call: TRBJ1-5; v_call: TRBV10-3; d_call: .; clone_size: .
cdr3_nt: TGTGCCTGGAACCGGGACTCAAATACAGAGACCCAGTACTTC; cdr3_aa: CAWNRDSNTETQYF; j_call: TRBJ2-5; v_call: TRBV30; d_call: .; clone_size: .
cdr3_nt: TGTGCCAGCACCCGACTAGCGGGAGGGCCCGAAGAGCAGTTCTTC; cdr3_aa: CASTRLAGGPEEQFF; j_call: TRBJ2-1; v_call: TRBV5-6; d_call: TRBD2; clone_size: .
cdr3_nt: TGTGCCAGCAGCGCGGGACACAACAATGAGCAGTTCTTC; cdr3_aa: CASSAGHNNEQFF; j_call: TRBJ2-1; v_call: TRBV7-3; d_call: .; clone_size: .
cdr3_nt: TGTGCCAGCAGCTTAATCTTGGCATCTGGCTACACCTTC; cdr3_aa: CASSLILASGYTF; j_call: TRBJ1-2; v_call: TRBV7-2; d_call: .; clone_size: .
cdr3_nt: TGTGCCAGCAGTGACGTCGCAACTAATGAAAAACTGTTTTTT; cdr3_aa: CASSDVATNEKLFF; j_call: TRBJ1-4; v_call: TRBV6-1; d_call: .; clone_size: .
cdr3_nt: TGTGCCAGCAGCCCCTCGGGACTAGCGGACCTTGCCAAAAACATTCAGTACTTC; cdr3_aa: CASSPSGLADLAKNIQYF; j_call: TRBJ2-4; v_call: TRBV2; d_call: TRBD2; clone_size: .
cdr3_nt: TGTGCCAGCAGTGAACACAGGGACTCGAGCGGCTACACCTTC; cdr3_aa: CASSEHRDSSGYTF; j_call: TRBJ1-2; v_call: TRBV25-1; d_call: .; clone_size: many
cdr3_nt: TGTGCCAGCAGTTTACGCATAGGGTGGGGTGACTATGGCTACACCTTC; cdr3_aa: CASSLRIGWGDYGYTF; j_call: TRBJ1-2; v_call: TRBV28; d_call: .; clone_size: few
cdr3_nt: TGTGCCAGCAGCTTAGTGGTGAGAGGTGGAGGTTACCAAGAGACCCAGTACTTC; cdr3_aa: CASSLVVRGGGYQETQYF; j_call: TRBJ2-5; v_call: TRBV7-2; d_call: .; clone_size: .
cdr3_nt: TGTGCCACCAGCATTGGACGCCGGGGTGAAAAACTGTTTTTT; cdr3_aa: CATSIGRRGEKLFF; j_call: TRBJ1-4; v_call: TRBV15; d_call: .; clone_size: .
cdr3_nt: TGTGCCAGCAGCCTTAACACCGGGGAGCTGTTTTTT; cdr3_aa: CASSLNTGELFF; j_call: TRBJ2-2; v_call: TRBV6-6; d_call: .; clone_size: .
cdr3_nt: TGTGCCAGCAGCTTGATAAGTGAGTCCACTGAAGCTTTCTTT; cdr3_aa: CASSLISESTEAFF; j_call: TRBJ1-1; v_call: TRBV5-5; d_call: .; clone_size: .
cdr3_nt: TGTGCCAGCAGCCGCGGGAGGACAGGATCCTACGAGCAGTACTTC; cdr3_aa: CASSRGRTGSYEQYF; j_call: TRBJ2-7; v_call: TRBV11-2; d_call: .; clone_size: .
cdr3_nt: TGTGCCAGCAGATCCGGGACAGATGAAAAACTGTTTTTT; cdr3_aa: CASRSGTDEKLFF; j_call: TRBJ1-4; v_call: TRBV5-4; d_call: TRBD1; clone_size: .
cdr3_nt: TGTGCCAGCAGTTCCCAACTACGGACAGCCTACGAGCAGTACTTC; cdr3_aa: CASSSQLRTAYEQYF; j_call: TRBJ2-7; v_call: TRBV28; d_call: .; clone_size: .
cdr3_nt: TGTGCCAGCAGCCCAGACCGTGAAGAGACCCAGTACTTC; cdr3_aa: CASSPDREETQYF; j_call: TRBJ2-5; v_call: TRBV9; d_call: .; clone_size: .
cdr3_nt: TGTGCCAGCAGCTACCAGGGGCTCGGCACTGAAGCTTTCTTT; cdr3_aa: CASSYQGLGTEAFF; j_call: TRBJ1-1; v_call: TRBV11-2; d_call: .; clone_size: .
cdr3_nt: TGTGCCAGCAGCTTGGGGCGGGAAATAGGGCAGTACTTC; cdr3_aa: CASSLGREIGQYF; j_call: TRBJ2-7; v_call: TRBV7-2; d_call: .; clone_size: .
cdr3_nt: TGTGCCAGCAGCTTGGGGGTAGCGGGACCCAATGAGCAGTTCTTC; cdr3_aa: CASSLGVAGPNEQFF; j_call: TRBJ2-1; v_call: TRBV5-4; d_call: TRBD2; clone_size: .
cdr3_nt: TGTGCCATCAGTGAGTCGTCGCAAGAAGATGGCTACACCTTC; cdr3_aa: CAISESSQEDGYTF; j_call: TRBJ1-2; v_call: TRBV10-3; d_call: .; clone_size: .
cdr3_nt: TGTGCCAGCCAACAGGGACAGGGGTCTAACTATGGCTACACCTTC; cdr3_aa: CASQQGQGSNYGYTF; j_call: TRBJ1-2; v_call: TRBV5-4; d_call: TRBD1; clone_size: once
cdr3_nt: TGTGCCAGCAGCTTAGCTCCAGCGGGACGCGAGCAGTACTTC; cdr3_aa: CASSLAPAGREQYF; j_call: TRBJ2-7; v_call: TRBV7-2; d_call: TRBD2; clone_size: .
cdr3_nt: TGCGCCAGCAGCCAAGAACCGACTTGGGACAGCCTCTATGGCTACACCTTC; cdr3_aa: CASSQEPTWDSLYGYTF; j_call: TRBJ1-2; v_call: TRBV4-1; d_call: TRBD1; clone_size: .
cdr3_nt: TGCGCCAGCAGCCCTGTAGCGGGAGCGAACACCGGGGAGCTGTTTTTT; cdr3_aa: CASSPVAGANTGELFF; j_call: TRBJ2-2; v_call: TRBV5-1; d_call: TRBD2; clone_size: few
cdr3_nt: TGTGCCAGTAGCCGCCCGGGCGGCAATCAGCCCCAGCATTTT; cdr3_aa: CASSRPGGNQPQHF; j_call: TRBJ1-5; v_call: TRBV19; d_call: .; clone_size: .
cdr3_nt: TGCAGCGTTGAAAAGGGTCCAGGGGAGACCCAGTACTTC; cdr3_aa: CSVEKGPGETQYF; j_call: TRBJ2-5; v_call: TRBV29-1; d_call: .; clone_size: once
cdr3_nt: TGTGCCAGCGGCCAGCGGGGCGGTGAAAAACTGTTTTTT; cdr3_aa: CASGQRGGEKLFF; j_call: TRBJ1-4; v_call: TRBV27; d_call: .; clone_size: .